The clone carrying this T cell receptor (beta chain) was seen many times. No antigen is known for it. CDR1 is SQVTM, CDR2 ANQGSEA, per germline. V was pared by 8 bases and J by 4 bases, with 10 bases of the junction left unmatched. The length of the CDR3 is 14 residues. TCRbeta library construction was performed incorporating unique molecular identifiers. TCRdb analysed the PCR reads with MiXCR anew, one entry per CDR3 protein. Here the sample spans 200,000 to 250,000 distinct CDR3 sequences, approximately 7% being singletons. The data derive from a study of T-cell reconstitution after alpha-beta-depleted transplantation in children. General study results and limits: By about two months after transplant, alpha-beta T cells reportedly arose from several hundred graft clones that had expanded. Once a year had passed after transplant, T-cell counts and diversity came mostly from newly produced T cells. Diversity of TCRbeta at day 60 was high in some patients, arising from surviving recipient T cells and thymic progenitors.

This sequence was found in a boy younger than 10 with acute lymphoblastic leukemia, due to receive a stem cell transplant. The chain links TRBV29-1 to TRBJ2-1, with 8 bases aligning to TRBD2. Specimen: PBMCs, collected before TCRalphabeta/CD19-depleted stem cell transplant. CDR3 bases: TGCAGCTCGCCCGGGGCGGGGGGATACAATGAGCAGTTCTTC. Protein product: CSSPGAGGYNEQFF.